The rows below give T cell receptor beta chains drawn from one sample of a study of T cell responses to AZD1222 COVID-19 vaccine. Sequencing was performed with immunoSEQ multiplex PCR; in TCRdb, only in-frame clones are kept and a portion is missing. The sample lists 75,000 to 100,000 clones; over 75% were seen once. Sequencing used peripheral blood, obtained on day 0 of AZD1222 vaccination. The receptors come from an adult in good health. Both conserved end residues are part of each CDR3. D genes are given only for firm matches. Some rows have no size entry. The others give once, few or many, or a class for an expanded clone.

TRBV13,TRBD2,TRBJ2-1,-,TGTGCCAGCAGCTCACCGACTAGCGGGACACCCAATGAGCAGTTCTTC,CASSSPTSGTPNEQFF
TRBV11-1,TRBD2,TRBJ2-1,-,TGTGCCAGCAGCTCCAGACTAGCGGTGATCTACAATGAGCAGTTCTTC,CASSSRLAVIYNEQFF
TRBV5-4,TRBD2,TRBJ2-3,-,TGTGCCAGCAGAGCCCGGGCGGGAGCGGGAGATACGCAGTATTTT,CASRARAGAGDTQYF
TRBV29-1,-,TRBJ2-3,-,TGCAGCGTTGGACCGACAGGAAGCACAGATACGCAGTATTTT,CSVGPTGSTDTQYF
TRBV7-3,TRBD2,TRBJ2-3,-,TGTGCCAGCAGCTTTCGGGGCGGGAGTTCAGATACGCAGTATTTT,CASSFRGGSSDTQYF
TRBV19,TRBD1,TRBJ1-4,once,TGTGCCAGTAGTATGGGACAGTCGACTGAAAAACTGTTTTTT,CASSMGQSTEKLFF
TRBV10-3,-,TRBJ1-1,-,TGTGCCATCAGTGATTTATTAGGAAACACTGAAGCTTTCTTT,CAISDLLGNTEAFF
TRBV6-5,-,TRBJ2-1,-,TGTGCCAGCAGCCTGAGGAGGGGCTCCTACAATGAGCAGTTCTTC,CASSLRRGSYNEQFF
TRBV28,-,TRBJ2-7,-,TGTGCCAGCAGTAACCTAGGGGAGTCGGAAGAGCAGTACTTC,CASSNLGESEEQYF
TRBV7-7,-,TRBJ2-1,once,TGTGCCAGCAGCCCCTATCCGGGCTCCTACAATGAGCAGTTCTTC,CASSPYPGSYNEQFF
TRBV4-2,-,TRBJ1-1,-,TGTGCCAGCAGCCAAGACCAGGGCCGGTTCGCCACTGAAGCTTTCTTT,CASSQDQGRFATEAFF
TRBV4-2,-,TRBJ2-5,-,TGTGCCAGCAGCCAAGATGCGTCCCAAGAGACCCAGTACTTC,CASSQDASQETQYF
TRBV9,TRBD1,TRBJ1-6,-,TGTGCCAGCAGTCCAGGGGGGGGGCGCGGGAATTCACCCCTCCACTTT,CASSPGGGRGNSPLHF
TRBV19,TRBD1,TRBJ2-3,-,TGTGCCAGCAGGGACAGGGGGCGAGCAGATACGCAGTATTTT,CASRDRGRADTQYF
TRBV28,-,TRBJ1-2,-,TGTGCCAGCAGTTTGGATTTACCCAGTGGTGGCTACACCTTC,CASSLDLPSGGYTF
TRBV11-2,-,TRBJ1-4,-,TGTGCCAGCAGCTTAGAATCAATGCCAACTAATGAAAAACTGTTTTTT,CASSLESMPTNEKLFF
TRBV14,-,TRBJ1-6,-,TGTGCCAGCAGCCAAGAATGGGGGGCCCGCTCTAATTCACCCCTCCACTTT,CASSQEWGARSNSPLHF
TRBV7-9,-,TRBJ2-7,-,TGTGCCAGCAGCTTAAATGTCTACGAGCAGTACTTC,CASSLNVYEQYF
TRBV7-3,-,TRBJ2-1,few,TGTGCCAGCAGCTTCCTAGGGTTTGATGAGCAGTTCTTC,CASSFLGFDEQFF
TRBV6-1,-,TRBJ1-3,-,TGTGCCAGCCTTTATCCGGGGGTGGTGGACACCATATATTTT,CASLYPGVVDTIYF
TRBV11-2,-,TRBJ1-2,-,TGTGCCAGCAGCTTAGCCCCAGGACGTGATGGCTACACCTTC,CASSLAPGRDGYTF
TRBV3-1/TRBV3-2,TRBD2,TRBJ2-5,-,TGTGCCAGCAGGACTAGCGGGAGGGGGGAGACCCAGTACTTC,CASRTSGRGETQYF
TRBV7-7,TRBD2,TRBJ2-2,few,TGTGCCAGCAGCTTAGATCTAGCGGCGGCCGGGGAGCTGTTTTTT,CASSLDLAAAGELFF
TRBV19,TRBD2,TRBJ2-2,once,TGTGCCAGTAGGACCGGGACTAGCGGGAGGGGTTCCACCGGGGAGCTGTTTTTT,CASRTGTSGRGSTGELFF
TRBV6-5,-,TRBJ1-3,-,TGTGCCAGCAGTTACGGCAAGGTCCTCTCTGGAAACACCATATATTTT,CASSYGKVLSGNTIYF
TRBV7-9,-,TRBJ1-2,once,TGTGCCAGCAGCTCCCTTTGGAACAACTATGGCTACACCTTC,CASSSLWNNYGYTF
TRBV9,-,TRBJ2-1,-,TGTGCCAGCAGCGTAGTACCGGGGAGCTCCTACAATGAGCAGTTCTTC,CASSVVPGSSYNEQFF
TRBV9,-,TRBJ2-7,-,TGTGCCAGCAGCGTCGGTTCTGTCGGTCCGTACTACGAGCAGTACTTC,CASSVGSVGPYYEQYF
TRBV3-1/TRBV3-2,-,TRBJ1-5,once,TGTGCCAGCAGCCAAGGGCTCCATAGCAATCAGCCCCAGCATTTT,CASSQGLHSNQPQHF
TRBV14,-,TRBJ1-2,-,TGTGCCAGCAGCCAAGACCGGGAATATCTGAATGGCTACACCTTC,CASSQDREYLNGYTF
TRBV11-2,-,TRBJ1-3,-,TGTGCCAGCAGCGCCACAAGCTCTGGAAACACCATATATTTT,CASSATSSGNTIYF
TRBV21-1,-,TRBJ2-7,-,TGTGCCAGCAGCAATAAAACGGACGAGCAGTACTTC,CASSNKTDEQYF
TRBV5-5,TRBD2,TRBJ2-7,-,TGTGCCAGCAGCTTGAGTCTAGCGGGAGAGCATTTTTCCTACGAGCAGTACTTC,CASSLSLAGEHFSYEQYF
TRBV7-9,-,TRBJ2-7,-,TGTGCCAGCAGCTTAGCGGCAGGGCCTACTCCCTTATACGAGCAGTACTTC,CASSLAAGPTPLYEQYF
TRBV20-1,-,TRBJ1-5,-,TGCAGTGCCAGTATTGGGGATCAGCCCCAGCATTTT,CSASIGDQPQHF
TRBV7-9,-,TRBJ1-1,-,TGTGCCACCCGCCGGGGGGGCGATACGGACACTGAAGCTTTCTTT,CATRRGGDTDTEAFF
TRBV10-3,TRBD1,TRBJ1-2,-,TGTGCCATCAGTGATCCGGGACAGGGTGATGGCTACACCTTC,CAISDPGQGDGYTF
TRBV2,TRBD2,TRBJ2-7,-,TGTGCCAGCAGTGTCAGGCTAGCGGGAGGAAGCGGAGAGCAGTACTTC,CASSVRLAGGSGEQYF
TRBV5-1,-,TRBJ2-1,-,TGCGCCAGCAGTCTGGGGGCAGGGCCTGAGCAGTTCTTC,CASSLGAGPEQFF
TRBV27,TRBD2,TRBJ2-2,-,TGCGCGGGGGTAGGGACCGGGGAGCTGTTTTTT,CAGVGTGELFF
TRBV19,TRBD1,TRBJ1-5,few,TGTGCCAGTAGCGGGACAGGGTTTCAGCCCCAGCATTTT,CASSGTGFQPQHF
TRBV7-8,-,TRBJ1-3,-,TGTGCCAGCAGCCGGGGGTTCGCTGGAAACACCATATATTTT,CASSRGFAGNTIYF
TRBV19,TRBD1,TRBJ1-2,-,TGTGCCACCTCGAAAAAACAGGGGAGTGTCGATGGCTACACCTTC,CATSKKQGSVDGYTF
TRBV3-1/TRBV3-2,-,TRBJ1-1,few,TGTGCCAGCAGCCAGGATGGGGGGAACACTGAAGCTTTCTTT,CASSQDGGNTEAFF
TRBV19,-,TRBJ1-1,once,TGTGCCAGTAGTATCGAACAGGGATTTGGCACTGAAGCTTTCTTT,CASSIEQGFGTEAFF
TRBV28,TRBD1,TRBJ1-4,-,TGTGCCAGCAGGACAGGGGGCTTCCAAAAACTGTTTTTT,CASRTGGFQKLFF
TRBV6-5,-,TRBJ2-7,-,TGTGCCAGCAGTCGACAGGACTCCTACGAGCAGTACTTC,CASSRQDSYEQYF
TRBV28,-,TRBJ1-6,few,TGTGCCAGCAGTTTTCTGGGGGGGGGCTGGAATTCACCCCTCCACTTT,CASSFLGGGWNSPLHF
TRBV6-5,TRBD1,TRBJ2-7,-,TGTGCCAGCAGCGATGGGACAGGGGTCTACGAGCAGTACTTC,CASSDGTGVYEQYF
TRBV6-4,-,TRBJ2-3,-,TGTGCCAGCAGGGACATTAGCACAGATACGCAGTATTTT,CASRDISTDTQYF
TRBV19,TRBD1,TRBJ1-1,-,TGTGCCAGTAGCGTAGACAGGGGGCGGAACGCTTTCTTT,CASSVDRGRNAFF